This TCR beta chain came from a study of blood T cell repertoires in COVID-19. Study in general: Researchers got acute and convalescent COVID-19 samples from the United States, Italy and Spain.

V was pared by 3 bases and J by 6 bases, with 6 bases of the junction left unmatched. The CDR3 sequence is 14 residues long. CDR1 SGHDT and CDR2 YYEEEE come from the germline V gene. As handled by the study authors: The authors estimated nucleated cell counts from reference gene primer amplification. Sequencing was performed with immunoSEQ multiplex PCR; in TCRdb, only in-frame clones are kept and a portion is missing. Clone size and the V and J calls come from that table; the DNA yielded D and trimming. The data contain 290,000 or so clones, around nine tenths of them singletons. This receptor was obtained from a man aged 65 to 85 with acute or convalescent COVID-19. Sequenced: peripheral blood. V and J are TRBV5-6 and TRBJ2-7; 10 nucleotides agree with TRBD1. CDR3 sequence reads: CASSWAGTGAEQYF. In nucleotides, the CDR3 is TGTGCCAGCAGCTGGGCTGGGACAGGGGCCGAGCAGTACTTC.